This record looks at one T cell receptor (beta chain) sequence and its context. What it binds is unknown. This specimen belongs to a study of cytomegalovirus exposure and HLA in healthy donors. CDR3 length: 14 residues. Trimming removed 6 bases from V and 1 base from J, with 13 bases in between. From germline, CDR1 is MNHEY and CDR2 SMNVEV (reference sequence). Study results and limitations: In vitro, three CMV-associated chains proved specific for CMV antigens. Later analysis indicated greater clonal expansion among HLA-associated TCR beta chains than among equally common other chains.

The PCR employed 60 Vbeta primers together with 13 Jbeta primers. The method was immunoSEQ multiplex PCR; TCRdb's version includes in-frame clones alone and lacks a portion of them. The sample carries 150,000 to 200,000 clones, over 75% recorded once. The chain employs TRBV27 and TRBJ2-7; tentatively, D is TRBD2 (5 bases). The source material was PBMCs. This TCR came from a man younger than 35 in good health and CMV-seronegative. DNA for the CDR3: TGTGCCAGCAGGAAACGGGGTGAGTCCTACGAGCAGTACTTC. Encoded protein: CASRKRGESYEQYF.